One and the same sample provided the 26 T cell receptor beta chains below, sequenced in a study of identical twins. TCRdb re-analysed the 5' RACE reads in MiXCR, keeping a single row per CDR3 protein. The table records some 240,000 distinct CDR3 sequences, approximately 8.3% of them present only once. The sample also formed part of further work on yellow fever vaccine responses in identical twins.

Sequenced material: CD8+ T cells sorted from blood. These receptors came from a woman under 30 in good health.

In this sample, this clonotype turned up a few times. The gene calls are TRBV6-5 and TRBJ2-3; no clear D. Per germline, CDR1 MNHEY and CDR2 SVGAGI. The V end lost 0 bases, the J end lost 4 bases, and 14 bases lay between the germline ends. The CDR3 runs to 16 residues. CDR3 amino acids: CASSYSKAAWADTQYF. The CDR3 nucleotides are TGTGCCAGCAGTTACTCGAAGGCGGCCTGGGCAGATACGCAGTATTTT.

This clonotype has a handful of counts. The junction does not match germline at one end; this may be a read error. The chain employs TRBV4-3 and TRBJ2-5; the D is unclear. The CDR3 contains 15 residues. Germline V gives CDR1 LGHNA, CDR2 YSLEER. The CDR3 sequence: CASSQGGPGMGSITF. As DNA, the CDR3 is TGCGCCAGCAGCCAAGGAGGTCCGGGTATGGGCTCGATCACCTTC.

This clonotype was detected only a few times. The chain uses TRBV20-1 and TRBJ2-1; 7 bases agree with TRBD2. From germline, CDR1 is DFQATT and CDR2 SNEGSKA (reference sequence). CDR3 length: 15 amino acids. V lost 7 bases and J lost 6; bases outside the gene matches: 15. The CDR3: CSVTLLELAINEQFF. CDR3 DNA sequence: TGCAGTGTTACACTATTGGAACTAGCGATCAATGAGCAGTTCTTC.

This chain links TRBV5-1 with TRBJ2-1, with 7 nucleotides matching TRBD2. Trimming removed 3 bases from V and 2 bases from J; junction bases left unmatched: 5. The CDR3 extends over 15 amino acids. CDR1 and CDR2 from the germline V gene are SGHRS and YFSETQ. CDR3 protein: CASSYGGGPYNEQFF. The CDR3 region has the DNA TGCGCCAGCAGCTATGGGGGAGGGCCCTACAATGAGCAGTTCTTC. Filled out from reference TRBV5-1 and TRBJ2-1, the complete variable domain reads KAGVTQTPRYLIKTRGQQVTLSCSPISGHRSVSWYQQTPGQGLQFLFEYFSETQRNKGNFPGRFSGRQFSNSRSEMNVSTLELGDSALYLCASSYGGGPYNEQFFGPGTRLTVL.

The chain is built from TRBV12-3 or TRBV12-4 and TRBJ2-3; 9 bases are shared with TRBD2. J gave up 2 bases and V 3 bases, and 9 bases lay outside the gene matches. The CDR3 runs 17 residues. The CDR3 DNA reads TGTGCCAGCAGTTTCGCACTAGCGGGTGCTTACACAGATACGCAGTATTTT. Amino acid sequence: CASSFALAGAYTDTQYF.

In its sample, this clonotype was seen a few times. The chain couples TRBV27 to TRBJ2-7; 11 bases fit TRBD2. Germline V gene lookup returns CDR1 MNHEY and CDR2 SMNVEV (reference sequence). The CDR3 is made up of 14 amino acids. Trimming removed 5 bases from V and 2 bases from J; junction bases left unmatched: 2. The CDR3 DNA reads TGTGCCAGCAGTCGTAGCGGGGGGGCCTACGAGCAGTACTTC. Translation: CASSRSGGAYEQYF.

The V and J genes are TRBV7-8 and TRBJ1-6; D remains ambiguous. CDR1 and CDR2 from the germline V gene are SGHVS and FQNEAQ. The V end lost 5 bases, the J end lost 8 bases, and 13 bases lay between the germline ends. This CDR3 has 14 amino acids. The CDR3 region is CASSTPAWYSPLHF. DNA for the CDR3: TGTGCCAGCAGCACCCCGGCCTGGTATTCACCCCTCCACTTT.

This clonotype showed up just a few times. The V gene is TRBV5-5, the J gene TRBJ2-7, with D maybe TRBD2 (7 bases). Trimming shortened V by 0 bases and J by 7 bases, and 14 bases separated the two germline ends. CDR3 length: 14 residues. From germline, CDR1 is SGHKS and CDR2 YYEKEE (reference sequence). CDR3: CASSLVSGGPEQYF. The CDR3 DNA is TGTGCCAGCAGCTTGGTATCCGGGGGGCCAGAGCAGTACTTC.

This clonotype was seen only a few times. This rearrangement joins TRBV29-1 to TRBJ1-2; D perhaps matches TRBD1 (5 bases). The CDR3 spans 15 residues. Per germline, CDR1 SQVTM and CDR2 ANQGSEA. V was pared by 1 base and J by 8 bases, with 20 bases between. CDR3 bases: TGCAGCGTTGAAGGTTACGGGGGTATGATCGAGGGCTACACCTTC. Translation: CSVEGYGGMIEGYTF.

The V and J genes are TRBV27 and TRBJ2-1; possibly TRBD1 for D (6 bases). Germline V gene sequence: CDR1 MNHEY, CDR2 SMNVEV (reference sequence). V was cut by 4 bases and J by 4 bases, with 8 bases left in between. The CDR3 is 13 residues long. For the CDR3, the DNA is TGTGCCAGCAGTTGGGGACAATACAATGAGCAGTTCTTC. Amino acid sequence: CASSWGQYNEQFF.

This clonotype has ten or more counts. This sequence joins TRBV7-9 and TRBJ2-1; 7 positions agree with TRBD1. The CDR3 is 16 residues long. Germline lookup yields CDR1 SEHNR and CDR2 FQNEAQ (reference sequence). J gave up 4 bases and V 1 base, and 7 bases lay outside the gene matches. The CDR3 loop reads CASSLVDRVLYNEQFF. The DNA for the CDR3 is TGTGCCAGCAGCTTAGTCGACAGGGTGTTGTACAATGAGCAGTTCTTC.

Many counts were recorded for this clonotype. V usage is TRBV12-3 or TRBV12-4 and J usage is TRBJ2-1, with D possibly being TRBD2 (6 bases). There are 12 residues in the CDR3. Trimming shortened V by 11 bases and J by 8 bases, and 16 bases separated the two germline ends. The CDR3 loop is CAGRAGYDEQFF. The CDR3 DNA follows: TGTGCCGGTAGAGCGGGCTATGATGAGCAGTTCTTC.

This sequence joins TRBV7-9 and TRBJ2-4; unclear D gene. This CDR3 has 16 amino acids. V was clipped by 5 bases and J by 0 bases, with 14 bases between them. Germline assignment: CDR1 SEHNR and CDR2 FQNEAQ (reference sequence). CDR3 protein: CASSPETHPAKNIQYF. The CDR3 DNA reads as TGTGCCAGCAGCCCCGAGACACATCCAGCCAAAAACATTCAGTACTTC.

This clonotype was seen only a few times. The chain combines TRBV11-2 with TRBJ2-5; 7 bases align to TRBD1. The J segment lost 3 bases and the V segment lost 5 bases, leaving 6 bases of the junction unmatched. Per the germline V gene, CDR1 is SGHAT and CDR2 is FQNNGV. The CDR3 runs to 14 residues. The CDR3 sequence is CASSHPGTEETQYF. As DNA, the CDR3 is TGTGCCAGCAGCCATCCCGGGACAGAAGAGACCCAGTACTTC.

This chain uses TRBV28 with TRBJ2-1; either TRBD1 or TRBD2 may supply D (5 bases each). Deletions cut 6 bases from V and 1 base from J, with 16 bases between. Per germline, CDR1 MDHEN and CDR2 SYDVKM. The CDR3 spans 16 residues. DNA for the CDR3: TGTGCCAGCAGAAGGGACCCCCTCGTATCCTACAATGAGCAGTTCTTC. Protein product: CASRRDPLVSYNEQFF.

The chain recombines TRBV6-5 with TRBJ2-7; D unclear. The CDR3 is 13 residues long. The V gene's germline CDR1 is MNHEY and CDR2 SVGAGI. Trimming took 4 bases from V and 5 from J, leaving 12 bases between them. CDR3 residues: CASSFLSRNEQYF. DNA of the CDR3: TGTGCCAGCAGTTTTTTGTCCCGGAACGAGCAGTACTTC.

This clonotype was seen a few times. CDR3 bases: TGCGCCAGCAGCGTAATAGCCTACCAAGAGACCCAGTACTTC. Its translation: CASSVIAYQETQYF. The chain uses TRBV5-1 and TRBJ2-5; D unresolved. V lost 4 bases, J lost 0 bases, and 10 bases lay in between. This CDR3 region has 14 residues. From germline, CDR1 is SGHRS and CDR2 YFSETQ.

J is TRBJ2-1 and V is TRBV9; D call uncertain. The germline V and J ends were trimmed by 0 bases and 0 bases, with 7 bases remaining between them. CDR1 is SGDLS, CDR2 YYNGEE, per germline. The CDR3 runs 15 residues. The CDR3 region has the DNA TGTGCCAGCAGCGTAGGGTCTAGCTCCTACAATGAGCAGTTCTTC. It is translated as CASSVGSSSYNEQFF.

In nucleotides, the CDR3 is TGTGCCAGCAGTTATCCCCCTAGCGAAAAATACTACGAGCAGTACTTC. It codes for CASSYPPSEKYYEQYF. This chain joins TRBV6-2 or TRBV6-3 and TRBJ2-7; D may be TRBD2 (6 bases). Between the trimmed V and J ends, which lost 3 bases and 3 bases, there was a span of 18 bases. Germline CDR1 MNHEY, CDR2 SVGEGT. The CDR3 is 16 amino acids.

This clonotype has at least ten counts. The V and J genes are TRBV4-1 and TRBJ2-7; D may match TRBD1 or TRBD2 (5 bases each). Germline CDR1 and CDR2: MGHRA and YSYEKL. CDR3 size: 14 residues. The germline V and J ends were trimmed by 5 bases and 0 bases, with 11 bases remaining between them. CDR3 in amino acids: CASSEGTGSYEQYF. Here the CDR3 DNA reads TGCGCCAGCAGCGAGGGGACGGGCTCCTACGAGCAGTACTTC.

This clonotype was recorded many times. The rearrangement joins TRBV29-1 to TRBJ2-1; D ambiguous. Per the germline V gene, CDR1 is SQVTM and CDR2 is ANQGSEA. CDR3 length: 15 residues. The germline V and J ends were trimmed by 6 bases and 3 bases, with 18 bases remaining between them. DNA of the CDR3: TGCAGCGTCGTGGGCCGGGCCCAGATCTACAATGAGCAGTTCTTC. Translation gives CSVVGRAQIYNEQFF.

In this sample, this clonotype turned up many times. This chain joins TRBV20-1 and TRBJ2-7, with D maybe TRBD2 (6 bases). The CDR3 loop spans 15 amino acids. The V end was cut by 6 bases, the J end by 3 bases, with 21 bases between. CDR1 is DFQATT, CDR2 SNEGSKA, per germline (reference sequence). CDR3 sequence reads: CSATGGASEFYEQYF. The CDR3 coding sequence is TGCAGTGCCACCGGTGGGGCTAGCGAATTCTACGAGCAGTACTTC.

This chain uses TRBV7-6 with TRBJ2-5; perhaps TRBD1 as D (6 bases). CDR1 is SGHVS, CDR2 FNYEAQ, per germline. Deletions cut 5 bases from V and 1 base from J, with 8 bases between. CDR3 length: 13 amino acids. The CDR3 DNA is TGTGCCAGCAGCAACAGGGTCCAAGAGACCCAGTACTTC. It is translated as CASSNRVQETQYF.

This clonotype has a handful of counts. The chain has TRBV19 and TRBJ2-1; D gene unclear. The CDR3 covers 13 residues. V lost 5 bases and J 0 bases, leaving 5 bases between the germline ends. Germline lookup yields CDR1 LNHDA and CDR2 SQIVND (reference sequence). CDR3 region: CASSVYSYNEQFF. CDR3 in DNA: TGTGCCAGTAGTGTTTACTCCTACAATGAGCAGTTCTTC.

This clonotype was counted between two and nine times. This chain joins TRBV7-9 and TRBJ2-5, with D possibly TRBD1 on 6 matching bases. Germline-derived CDR1 and CDR2 are SEHNR and FQNEAQ (reference sequence). Trimming removed 5 bases from V and 3 bases from J, with 13 bases in between. CDR3 length equals 14 residues. The CDR3 loop reads CASSKRTVEETQYF. The DNA for the CDR3 is TGTGCCAGCAGCAAAAGGACAGTGGAAGAGACCCAGTACTTC.

There are a few counts of this clonotype. The V and J genes are TRBV29-1 and TRBJ1-2; D not resolved. CDR3 length equals 15 residues. The V gene lost 5 bases and the J gene lost 4 bases, with 20 bases spanning the gap. Per germline, CDR1 SQVTM and CDR2 ANQGSEA. The CDR3 reads CSVRGQTETFYGYTF. In nucleotides, the CDR3 is TGCAGCGTTCGAGGCCAGACGGAGACTTTCTATGGCTACACCTTC.